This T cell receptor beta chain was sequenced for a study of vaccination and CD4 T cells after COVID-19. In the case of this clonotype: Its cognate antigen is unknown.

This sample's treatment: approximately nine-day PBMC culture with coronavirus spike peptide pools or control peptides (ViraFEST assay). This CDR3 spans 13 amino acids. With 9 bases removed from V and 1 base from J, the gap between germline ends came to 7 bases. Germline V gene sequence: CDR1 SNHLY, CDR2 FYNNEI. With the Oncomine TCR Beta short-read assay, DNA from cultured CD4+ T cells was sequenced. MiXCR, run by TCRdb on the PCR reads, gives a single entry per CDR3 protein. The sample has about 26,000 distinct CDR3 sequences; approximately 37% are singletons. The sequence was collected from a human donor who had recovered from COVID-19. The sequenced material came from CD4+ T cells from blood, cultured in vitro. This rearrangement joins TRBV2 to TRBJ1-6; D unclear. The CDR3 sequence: CASTASYNSPLHF. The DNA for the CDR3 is TGTGCCAGTACAGCATCCTATAATTCACCCCTCCACTTT.